A selection of T cell receptor beta chains follows, all from one sample in a study of blood T cells in healthy people across ages. One entry per CDR3 protein, called by TCRdb with MiXCR from the 5' RACE reads. The sample holds around 1,600,000 distinct CDR3 sequences, roughly 43% seen once. Sequenced material: blood. Every receptor here comes from a young woman in good health. The conserved cysteine and the conserved F or W are not part of the CDR3 here. D genes are given only for firm matches.

v_gene	j_gene	d_gene	CDR3aa
TRBV25-1	TRBJ2-3	-	ASSLFRGLATDTQY
TRBV29-1	TRBJ2-7	-	SVWDTGTTYEQY
TRBV20-1	TRBJ2-7	-	SANTITYEQY
TRBV9	TRBJ1-6	-	ASSVRQDNSPLH
TRBV7-2	TRBJ2-1	TRBD2	ASSPPGLAGENEQF
TRBV7-2	TRBJ2-1	-	ASSFEAYNEQF
TRBV6-5	TRBJ2-6	TRBD1	ASGDRVDGANVLT
TRBV4-3	TRBJ2-4	-	ASSQDPGVKNIQY
TRBV12-3/TRBV12-4	TRBJ2-3	-	ASSLLGASADTQY
TRBV2	TRBJ2-3	TRBD2	ARTTTSGSPDTQY
TRBV6-5	TRBJ2-3	TRBD2	ASSYVASGDTQY
TRBV4-1	TRBJ2-1	TRBD1	ASSQILQGNEQF
TRBV28	TRBJ1-2	-	ASSNRRGPDGYT
TRBV6-5	TRBJ2-7	TRBD1	ASRPETGFYEQY
TRBV3-1	TRBJ1-4	-	ASSPPTVTNEKLF
TRBV3-1	TRBJ2-1	TRBD1	ASSPGQAVSNEQF
TRBV20-1	TRBJ2-7	-	SASLGIEQY
TRBV7-2	TRBJ1-2	-	ASPLTGGEGYT
TRBV7-3	TRBJ2-1	-	ASSYGAGYNEQF
TRBV6-1	TRBJ2-1	-	ASNGPGFIHEQF
TRBV7-2	TRBJ1-2	-	ASSFSPGDYGYT
TRBV6-1	TRBJ2-1	TRBD1	ASRETGTDNEQF
TRBV29-1	TRBJ1-6	-	SVSLDYNSPLH
TRBV29-1	TRBJ2-3	-	SVDDQDQESAQY
TRBV20-1	TRBJ1-2	-	SATGLANYGYT
TRBV29-1	TRBJ1-2	TRBD1	SVFPRGTAYYGYT
TRBV27	TRBJ2-3	-	ASNVGYTQY
TRBV7-2	TRBJ1-4	-	ASSLGIGQRDFEKLF
TRBV20-1	TRBJ1-2	TRBD1	SAVGQGWGSVNT
TRBV29-1	TRBJ2-1	TRBD1	SVGRTGGPNEQF
TRBV20-1	TRBJ1-2	-	SAKQVWGYT
TRBV7-2	TRBJ1-2	-	ASSLHLGRGNYGYT
TRBV29-1	TRBJ2-1	-	SVESRLSYNEQF
TRBV20-1	TRBJ1-3	TRBD1	SARDWDSSGNTIY
TRBV9	TRBJ2-3	-	ASEGADTQY
TRBV10-3	TRBJ2-7	-	AISESSTIYEQY
TRBV18	TRBJ2-7	-	ASSPKLEWYGQY
TRBV6-5	TRBJ1-6	TRBD1	ASSSWGQGGSPLH
TRBV29-1	TRBJ2-3	TRBD2	SVRTSGGPGDTQY
TRBV6-2/TRBV6-3	-	-	ASSISTRGSYEQY
TRBV5-1	TRBJ1-6	-	ASSLDRPYNSPLH
TRBV4-3	TRBJ2-2	-	ASSQVWQEKTGELF
TRBV7-9	TRBJ1-2	-	ASTISGLPGYT
TRBV27	TRBJ2-3	TRBD1	ASSQQGNTDTQY
TRBV5-1	TRBJ1-1	-	ASSLTPNTEAF
TRBV7-2	TRBJ2-7	TRBD2	ASSRGLETYEQY
TRBV27	TRBJ2-7	TRBD1	ASSRTGGSYKQY
TRBV5-1	TRBJ1-5	TRBD1	ASSLGDRGPNQPQH
TRBV7-9	TRBJ2-7	-	ASSNGREQY
TRBV24-1	TRBJ2-1	TRBD2	ATSDLGLPGLAGGGEQF
TRBV4-1	TRBJ2-5	TRBD2	ASSQDWTSGGFIQETQY
TRBV20-1	TRBJ2-3	TRBD2	SAQVAGGPTQY
TRBV5-1	TRBJ1-4	-	ASSLTPNEKLF
TRBV11-2	TRBJ1-1	TRBD1	ASSYWDRRNTEAF
TRBV5-1	TRBJ2-3	-	ASSFVLDTQY
TRBV4-3	TRBJ1-2	-	ASSLIGGSGGYT
TRBV20-1	TRBJ1-1	-	SADPNTEAF